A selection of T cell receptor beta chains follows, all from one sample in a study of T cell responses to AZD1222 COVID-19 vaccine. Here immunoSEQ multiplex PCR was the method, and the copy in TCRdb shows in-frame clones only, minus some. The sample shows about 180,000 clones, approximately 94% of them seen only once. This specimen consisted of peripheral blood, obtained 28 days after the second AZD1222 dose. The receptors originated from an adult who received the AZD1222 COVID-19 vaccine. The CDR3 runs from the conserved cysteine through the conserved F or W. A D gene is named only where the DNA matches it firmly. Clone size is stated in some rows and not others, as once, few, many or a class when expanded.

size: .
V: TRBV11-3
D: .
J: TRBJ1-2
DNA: TGTGCCAGCAGCCCGACACACGGCTATGGCTACACCTTC
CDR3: CASSPTHGYGYTF

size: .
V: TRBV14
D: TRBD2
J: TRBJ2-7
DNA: TGTGCCAGCAGCCAAAACAGGAGGACTAGTTACGAGCAGTACTTC
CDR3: CASSQNRRTSYEQYF

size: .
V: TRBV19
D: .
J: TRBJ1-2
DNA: TGTGCCACCTTAGGCGATATGGCTAACTATGGCTACACCTTC
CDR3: CATLGDMANYGYTF

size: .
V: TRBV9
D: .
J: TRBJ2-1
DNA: TGTGCCAGCAGCGTAGCTAGCGCACACTACAATGAGCAGTTCTTC
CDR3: CASSVASAHYNEQFF

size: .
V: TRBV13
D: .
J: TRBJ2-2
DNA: TGTGCCAGCAGCTTACAGAGGGGATGGGGCACCGGGGAGCTGTTTTTT
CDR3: CASSLQRGWGTGELFF

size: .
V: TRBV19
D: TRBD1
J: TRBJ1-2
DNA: TGTGCCAGTAGTATGACAGGGCCCATTTATGGCTACACCTTC
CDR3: CASSMTGPIYGYTF

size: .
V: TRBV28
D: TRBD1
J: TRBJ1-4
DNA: TGTGCCAGCGGTGAGACAGGGGGTAATGAAAAACTGTTTTTT
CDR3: CASGETGGNEKLFF

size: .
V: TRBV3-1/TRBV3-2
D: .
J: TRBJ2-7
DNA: TGTGCCAGCAGCCAAGGGAGGTCAGGCCACGAGCAGTACTTC
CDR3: CASSQGRSGHEQYF

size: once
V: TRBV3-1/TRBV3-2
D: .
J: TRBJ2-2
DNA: TGTGCCAGCAGCCTTTCCCGGGACGGAGCTTTGGTTGGCACCGGGGAGCTGTTTTTT
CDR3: CASSLSRDGALVGTGELFF

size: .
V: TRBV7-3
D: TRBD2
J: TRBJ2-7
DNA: TGTGCCAGCAGCTTAGCGGGGGGCTCCTACGAGCAGTACTTC
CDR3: CASSLAGGSYEQYF

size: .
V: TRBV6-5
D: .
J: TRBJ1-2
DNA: TGTGCCAGCAGTTACCGAGATTTGACTGGCTACACCTTC
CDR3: CASSYRDLTGYTF

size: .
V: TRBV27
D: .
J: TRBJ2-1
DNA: TGTGCCAGCAGTATTACCCGGAATGAGCAGTTCTTC
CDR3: CASSITRNEQFF

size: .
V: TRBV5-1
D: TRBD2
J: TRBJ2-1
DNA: TGCGCCAGCAGCTTGGGACTAGCGGAGCAGTTCTTC
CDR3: CASSLGLAEQFF

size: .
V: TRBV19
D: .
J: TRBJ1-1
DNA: TGTGCCAGTAGCAGCAACTCATGGCAAATGAACACTGAAGCTTTCTTT
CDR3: CASSSNSWQMNTEAFF

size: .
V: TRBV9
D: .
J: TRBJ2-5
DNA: TGTGCCAGCAGCGTACTACAGGGCCAGAAAGAGACCCAGTACTTC
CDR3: CASSVLQGQKETQYF

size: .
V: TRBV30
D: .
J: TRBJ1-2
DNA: TGTGCCTGGAGTGAACAGAGGTATGGCTACACCTTC
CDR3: CAWSEQRYGYTF

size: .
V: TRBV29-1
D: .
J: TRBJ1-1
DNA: TGCAGCGTTGAACCCTCATCGGGTGAAGCTTTCTTT
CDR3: CSVEPSSGEAFF

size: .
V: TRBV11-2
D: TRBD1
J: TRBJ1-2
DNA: TGTGCCAGCAGCTTCCCATCGACAGGGAATCCCTCAGCTAACTATGGCTACACCTTC
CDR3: CASSFPSTGNPSANYGYTF

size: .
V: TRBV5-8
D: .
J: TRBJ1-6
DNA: TGTGCCAGCCGACGACAGCCGAATTCACCCCTCCACTTT
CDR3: CASRRQPNSPLHF

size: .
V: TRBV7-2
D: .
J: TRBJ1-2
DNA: TGTGCCAGCAGCTTACAGGGGACCCTGTTAGCTAACTATGGCTACACCTTC
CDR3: CASSLQGTLLANYGYTF

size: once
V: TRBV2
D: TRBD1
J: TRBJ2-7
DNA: TGTGCCAGCGACGAACCGGGACAGGAGTACTTC
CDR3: CASDEPGQEYF

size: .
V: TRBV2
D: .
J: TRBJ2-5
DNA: TGTGCCAGCAGCTACAACGAGGCCCAGTACTTC
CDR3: CASSYNEAQYF

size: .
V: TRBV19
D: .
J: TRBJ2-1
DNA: TGTGCCAGTAGTATAACGGGAGTCTCCTACAATGAGCAGTTCTTC
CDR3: CASSITGVSYNEQFF

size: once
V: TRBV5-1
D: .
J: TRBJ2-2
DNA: TGCGCCAGCAAGTGGCAGCCGAACACCGGGGAGCTGTTTTTT
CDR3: CASKWQPNTGELFF

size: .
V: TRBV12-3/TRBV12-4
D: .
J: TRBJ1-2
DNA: TGTGCCAGCAGTAAGGGAATGGGTTATGGCTACACCTTC
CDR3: CASSKGMGYGYTF

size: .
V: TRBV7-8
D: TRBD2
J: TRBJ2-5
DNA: TGTGCCAGCAGCTTAGTGGCTAGCGGGGCTGAGACCCAGTACTTC
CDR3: CASSLVASGAETQYF